The clone carrying this TCR beta chain has just a few counts. The data are from a study of blood T cell repertoires in COVID-19. Study details: Both acute and convalescent COVID-19 samples were obtained from the United States, Italy and Spain. PBMCs, B-cell-depleted T cells, or T cells provided the cDNA or gDNA that made up the material.

CDR3 size: 15 residues. V dropped 2 bases and J dropped 2; count of bases not matched to a gene: 5. Germline CDR1 and CDR2: MNHEY and SVGEGT. Repertoires were generated with immunoSEQ multiplex PCR, while TCRdb's copy carries only in-frame clones and drops some. The sample includes 200,000 or so clones, about four fifths of them seen just once. The chain employs TRBV6-2 or TRBV6-3 and TRBJ2-7, with 8 bases aligning to TRBD2. Material for sequencing was peripheral blood. The TCR originated in a woman aged 70-85 years with active or convalescent COVID-19. The DNA for the CDR3 is TGTGCCAGCAGTTACCGCGGGAGGAGCCCCTACGAGCAGTACTTC. Its translation: CASSYRGRSPYEQYF.